The 15 T cell receptor beta chains presented below share a single source sample, sequenced in a study of response to subunit inactivated influenza vaccine. In TCRdb, the RT-PCR reads were re-called with MiXCR into one record per CDR3 protein. The data contain 200,000 to 300,000 distinct CDR3 sequences, approximately 12% of them singletons. Sequenced here: non-naive T cells sorted from PBMCs, sampled 14 to 15 days before vaccination. Source of these receptors: a man aged 50-59 years who received an inactivated influenza vaccine.

This clonotype was detected a few times. This chain uses TRBV6-2 or TRBV6-3 with TRBJ2-3, with TRBD2 matching over 13 bases. V lost 6 bases, J lost 6 bases, and 12 bases stayed unmatched. The CDR3 loop spans 17 amino acids. From germline, CDR1 is MNHEY and CDR2 SVGEGT. For the CDR3, the DNA is TGTGCCAGCAGCGGTTCACTAGCGGGAGGGCGAGTCGATACGCAGTATTTT. This codes for CASSGSLAGGRVDTQYF.

The chain uses TRBV5-1 and TRBJ2-5, with D unresolved. Trimming stripped 0 bases from V and 4 bases from J, with 10 bases between. Germline loops: CDR1 SGHRS, CDR2 YFSETQ. This CDR3 spans 14 amino acids. CDR3 DNA: TGCGCCAGCAGCTTGGCCTTGGCCGGAGAGACCCAGTACTTC. Its translation: CASSLALAGETQYF.

This clonotype was recorded only once. This rearrangement joins TRBV7-9 to TRBJ2-1; 10 bases agree with TRBD1. The germline V gene has CDR1 SEHNR and CDR2 FQNEAQ (reference sequence). CDR3 length equals 15 residues. V was clipped by 5 bases and J by 2 bases; unmatched bases: 3. The CDR3 loop is CASSDRGRAYNEQFF. The CDR3 coding sequence is TGTGCCAGCAGCGACAGGGGGCGAGCCTACAATGAGCAGTTCTTC. The full variable domain, in which reference TRBV7-9 and TRBJ2-1 provide the parts outside the CDR3, is DTGVSQNPRHKITKRGQNVTFRCDPISEHNRLYWYRQTLGQGPEFLTYFQNEAQLEKSRLLSDRFSAERPKGSFSTLEIQRTEQGDSAMYLCASSDRGRAYNEQFFGPGTRLTVL.

In this sample, this clonotype turned up many times. This chain joins TRBV2 and TRBJ2-7; D not certain. V shed 4 bases and J shed 1 base, with 8 bases lying between them. This CDR3 contains 13 residues. Germline V lookup: CDR1 SNHLY, CDR2 FYNNEI. The CDR3 region is CASSVQVSYEQYF. The CDR3 nucleotides are TGTGCCAGCAGTGTGCAGGTTTCCTACGAGCAGTACTTC.

Many counts were recorded for this clonotype. This chain links TRBV6-1 with TRBJ2-5; D assignment may be TRBD1 or TRBD2 (6 bases each). From germline, CDR1 is MNHNS and CDR2 SASEGT. The CDR3 runs to 15 residues. The V end was cut by 2 bases, the J end by 0 bases, with 10 bases between. CDR3 sequence: CASSERGTYQETQYF. CDR3 DNA: TGTGCCAGCAGTGAAAGGGGGACTTACCAAGAGACCCAGTACTTC.

Concerning this clonotype: An end of the junction differs from the germline gene, which may be a read error. The chain has TRBV29-1 and TRBJ2-7, with TRBD1 matching 11 bases. Germline assignment: CDR1 SQVTM and CDR2 ANQGSEA. This CDR3 region has 13 residues. The CDR3 is CSVEGTGGYERYF. The CDR3, as DNA: TGCAGCGTTGAGGGGACAGGGGGATACGAGCGGTACTTC.

The table lists this clonotype with a few counts. The chain joins TRBV4-1 to TRBJ2-1; 13 bases are a match to TRBD2. Trimming took 3 bases from V and 5 from J; bases not matched to a gene: 4. Per the germline V gene, CDR1 is MGHRA and CDR2 is YSYEKL. The CDR3 loop spans 16 amino acids. The CDR3 bases are TGCGCCAGCAGCCACTCCACTAGCGGGGGGGACAATGAGCAGTTCTTC. Its protein product is CASSHSTSGGDNEQFF.

This clonotype was found a few times. The chain carries TRBV5-6 and TRBJ1-3; 7 nucleotides line up with TRBD1. The CDR3 is 16 amino acids. The V and J ends lost 1 base and 2 bases, in that order; junction bases with no gene match: 6. Per germline, CDR1 SGHDT and CDR2 YYEEEE. Here the CDR3 reads CASSLTGDLTGNTIYF. CDR3 coding DNA: TGTGCCAGCAGCTTGACAGGGGACCTCACTGGAAACACCATATATTTT.

This clonotype was seen many times. The chain joins TRBV12-3 or TRBV12-4 to TRBJ2-1, with TRBD2 as a possible D gene (7 bases). The CDR3 consists of 14 residues. V was shortened by 0 bases and J by 7 bases, with 10 bases between the two germline ends. The CDR3 bases are TGTGCCAGCAGTTTAGCGGGGGGGGCTAATGAGCAGTTCTTC. It yields the protein CASSLAGGANEQFF.

This rearrangement joins TRBV5-1 to TRBJ2-2; the D gene is possibly TRBD1 (5 bases). The V gene's germline CDR1 is SGHRS and CDR2 YFSETQ. Trimming cost V 5 bases and J 0 bases, with 14 bases left between them. There are 16 residues in the CDR3. The CDR3 region is CASSPRQTANTGELFF. The CDR3, as DNA: TGCGCCAGCAGTCCGCGACAGACCGCGAACACCGGGGAGCTGTTTTTT.

J is TRBJ2-1 and V is TRBV4-2; 7 positions agree with TRBD1. The CDR3 spans 13 residues. The ends lost 3 bases at V and 7 bases at J; junction bases unmatched: 3. Germline V CDR1 and CDR2: LGHNA, YNFKEQ. The CDR3 protein is CASSQLDRNEQFF. CDR3 nucleotide sequence: TGTGCCAGCAGCCAGCTGGACAGGAATGAGCAGTTCTTC.

This clonotype was recorded many times. J is TRBJ1-5 and V is TRBV20-1, with TRBD1 matching 9 bases. The CDR3 is 13 amino acids. Unmatched junction bases numbered 5, after V lost 5 bases and J lost 6 bases. Germline V lookup: CDR1 DFQATT, CDR2 SNEGSKA (reference sequence). CDR3 sequence: CSAYGTGSQPQHF. The CDR3 DNA reads as TGCAGTGCTTACGGGACAGGGTCTCAGCCCCAGCATTTT.

This clonotype was detected many times. CDR3 DNA: TGTGCCAGCAGCTTAGTCCCATCGAGGGGCGGGAGGTCCCCCAATACGCAGTATTTT. The encoded protein is CASSLVPSRGGRSPNTQYF. The chain carries TRBV11-2 and TRBJ2-3; 8 positions agree with TRBD2. CDR3 length: 19 residues. Germline V gives CDR1 SGHAT, CDR2 FQNNGV. After removal of 1 base from V and 7 bases from J, the junction contained 19 bases not matched to a gene.

The chain recombines TRBV28 with TRBJ2-1, with 14 bases aligning to TRBD2. This CDR3 is built from 16 residues. Germline V gene data show CDR1 as MDHEN and CDR2 as SYDVKM. V shed 3 bases, J shed 7 bases, and the junction held 5 bases outside the gene matches. The chain's CDR3 is CASSFGLAGGLNEQFF. The DNA of the CDR3 is TGTGCCAGCAGTTTCGGACTAGCGGGAGGCTTGAATGAGCAGTTCTTC. Filled out from reference TRBV28 and TRBJ2-1, the complete variable domain reads DVKVTQSSRYLVKRTGEKVFLECVQDMDHENMFWYRQDPGLGLRLIYFSYDVKMKEKGDIPEGYSVSREKKERFSLILESASTNQTSMYLCASSFGLAGGLNEQFFGPGTRLTVL.

In its sample, this clonotype was seen a few times. The J gene is TRBJ2-7, the V gene TRBV19; D might be TRBD2 (5 bases). With 1 base removed from V and 2 bases from J, the gap between germline ends came to 12 bases. The CDR3 has 15 residues. From germline, CDR1 is LNHDA and CDR2 SQIVND (reference sequence). In nucleotides, the CDR3 is TGTGCCAGTAGTATAGGATTGACCGGGGCCTACGAGCAGTACTTC. This sequence encodes CASSIGLTGAYEQYF.